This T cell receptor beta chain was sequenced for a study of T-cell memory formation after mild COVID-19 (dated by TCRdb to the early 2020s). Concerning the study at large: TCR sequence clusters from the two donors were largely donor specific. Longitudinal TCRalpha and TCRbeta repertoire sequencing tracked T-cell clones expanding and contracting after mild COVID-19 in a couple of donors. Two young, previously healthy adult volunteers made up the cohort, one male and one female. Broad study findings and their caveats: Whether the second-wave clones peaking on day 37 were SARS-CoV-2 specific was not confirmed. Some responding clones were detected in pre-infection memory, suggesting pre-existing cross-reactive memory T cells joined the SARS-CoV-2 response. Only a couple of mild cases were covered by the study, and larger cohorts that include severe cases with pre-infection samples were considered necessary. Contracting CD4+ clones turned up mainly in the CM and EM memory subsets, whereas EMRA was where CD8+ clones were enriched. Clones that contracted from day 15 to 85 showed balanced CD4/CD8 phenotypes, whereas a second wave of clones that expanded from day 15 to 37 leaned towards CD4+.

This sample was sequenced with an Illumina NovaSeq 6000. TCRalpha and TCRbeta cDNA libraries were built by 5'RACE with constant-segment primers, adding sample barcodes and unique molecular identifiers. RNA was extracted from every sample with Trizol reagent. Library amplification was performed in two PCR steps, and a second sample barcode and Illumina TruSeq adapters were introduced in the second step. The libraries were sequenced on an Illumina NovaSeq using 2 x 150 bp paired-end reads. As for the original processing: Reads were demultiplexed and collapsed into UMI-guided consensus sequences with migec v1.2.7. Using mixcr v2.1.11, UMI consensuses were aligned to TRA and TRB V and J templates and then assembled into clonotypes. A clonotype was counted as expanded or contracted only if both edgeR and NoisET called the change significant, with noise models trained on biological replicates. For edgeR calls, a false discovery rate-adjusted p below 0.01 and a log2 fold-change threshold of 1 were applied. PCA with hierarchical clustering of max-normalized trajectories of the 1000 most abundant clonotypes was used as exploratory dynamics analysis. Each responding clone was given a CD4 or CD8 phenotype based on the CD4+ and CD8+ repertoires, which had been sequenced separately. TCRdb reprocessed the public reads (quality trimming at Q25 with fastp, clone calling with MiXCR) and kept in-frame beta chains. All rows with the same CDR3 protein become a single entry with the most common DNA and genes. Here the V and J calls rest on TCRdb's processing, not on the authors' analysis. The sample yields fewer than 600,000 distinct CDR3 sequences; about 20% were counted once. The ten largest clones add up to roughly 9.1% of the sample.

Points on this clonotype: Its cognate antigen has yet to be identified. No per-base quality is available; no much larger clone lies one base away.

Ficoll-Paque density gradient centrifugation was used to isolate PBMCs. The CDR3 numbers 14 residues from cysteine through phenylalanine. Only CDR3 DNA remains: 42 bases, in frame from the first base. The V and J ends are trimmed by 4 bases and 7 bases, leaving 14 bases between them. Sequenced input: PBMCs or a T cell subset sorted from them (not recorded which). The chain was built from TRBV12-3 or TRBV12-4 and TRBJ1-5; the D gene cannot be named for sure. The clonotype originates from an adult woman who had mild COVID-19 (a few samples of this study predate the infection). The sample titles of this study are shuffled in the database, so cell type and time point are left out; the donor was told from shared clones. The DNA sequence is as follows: TGTGCCAGCAGTTCCGGCCGAAGGATACAGCCCCAGCATTTT. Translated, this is CASSSGRRIQPQHF.